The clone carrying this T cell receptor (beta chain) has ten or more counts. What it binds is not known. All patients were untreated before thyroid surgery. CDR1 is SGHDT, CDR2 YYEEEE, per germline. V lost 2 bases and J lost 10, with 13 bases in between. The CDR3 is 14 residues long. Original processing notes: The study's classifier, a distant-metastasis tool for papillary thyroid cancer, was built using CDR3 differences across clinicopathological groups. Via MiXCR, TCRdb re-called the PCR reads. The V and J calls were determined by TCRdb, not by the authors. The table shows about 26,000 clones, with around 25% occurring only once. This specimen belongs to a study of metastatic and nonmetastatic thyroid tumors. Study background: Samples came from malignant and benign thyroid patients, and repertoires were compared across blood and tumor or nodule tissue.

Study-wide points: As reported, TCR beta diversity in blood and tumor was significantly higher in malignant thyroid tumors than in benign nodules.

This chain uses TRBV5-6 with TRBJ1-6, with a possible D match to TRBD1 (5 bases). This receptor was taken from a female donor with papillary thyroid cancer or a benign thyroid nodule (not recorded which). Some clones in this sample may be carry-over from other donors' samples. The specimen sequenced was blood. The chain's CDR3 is CASSFLGVESPLHF. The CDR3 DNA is TGTGCCAGCAGCTTTCTGGGGGTTGAATCACCCCTCCACTTT.